This T cell receptor beta chain was retrieved from a study of blood T cell repertoires in COVID-19. Turning to the study itself: Acute and convalescent COVID-19 samples came from the United States, Italy and Spain. From T cells, B-cell-depleted T cells, or PBMCs came the material, which was cDNA or gDNA.

This CDR3 is built from 13 residues. Germline values: CDR1 SGHNT, CDR2 YYREEE (reference sequence). The trim removed 0 bases at V and 6 bases at J, leaving 2 bases unmatched. It was during active infection that Seattle patients were enrolled and then longitudinally followed. As processed by the authors: Estimation of nucleated cell counts relied on the amplification of reference gene primers. TCRdb keeps only in-frame clones here, not all; method: immunoSEQ multiplex PCR. D and trimming come from the DNA, and the V and J calls and clone size come from that table. The repertoire holds almost 200,000 clones, with approximately 80% as singletons.

This receptor was taken from a man aged 55 to 69 with COVID-19, enrolled during active disease. The chain links TRBV5-4 to TRBJ2-7; 8 nucleotides line up with TRBD2. What was sequenced was peripheral blood. CDR3 amino acids: CASSLGLASEQYF. The CDR3 coding sequence is TGTGCCAGCAGCTTGGGACTAGCGAGCGAGCAGTACTTC.